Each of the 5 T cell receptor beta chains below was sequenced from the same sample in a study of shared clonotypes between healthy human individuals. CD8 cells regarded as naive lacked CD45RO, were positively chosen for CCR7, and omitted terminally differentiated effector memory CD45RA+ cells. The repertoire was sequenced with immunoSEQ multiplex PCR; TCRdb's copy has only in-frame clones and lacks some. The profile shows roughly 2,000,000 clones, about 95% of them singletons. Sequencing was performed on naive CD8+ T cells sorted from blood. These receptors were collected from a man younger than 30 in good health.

CDR3 in DNA: TGCGCCAGCAGTCTTACCGGACTAGCGGGGAACTACTCCTACGAGCAGTACTTC. Translating gives CASSLTGLAGNYSYEQYF. The chain combines TRBV10-2 with TRBJ2-7; the match to TRBD2 covers 12 bases. V was pared by 5 bases and J by 0 bases, with 11 bases of the junction left unmatched. CDR3 length: 18 amino acids. Germline lookup yields CDR1 WSHSY and CDR2 SAAADI.

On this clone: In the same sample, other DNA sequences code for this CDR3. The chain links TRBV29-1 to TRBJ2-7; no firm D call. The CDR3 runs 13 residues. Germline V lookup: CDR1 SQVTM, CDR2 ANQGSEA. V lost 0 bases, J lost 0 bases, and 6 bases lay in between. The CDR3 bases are TGCAGCGTTGAAGACCCCGTCTCCTACGAGCAGTACTTC. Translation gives CSVEDPVSYEQYF.

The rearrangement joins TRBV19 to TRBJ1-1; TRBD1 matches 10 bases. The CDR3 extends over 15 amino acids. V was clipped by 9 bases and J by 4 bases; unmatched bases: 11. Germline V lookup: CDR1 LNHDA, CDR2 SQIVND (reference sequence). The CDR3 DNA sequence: TGTGCCAGCCTAGGACAGGGGGTCAGGAGCACTGAAGCTTTCTTT. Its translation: CASLGQGVRSTEAFF.

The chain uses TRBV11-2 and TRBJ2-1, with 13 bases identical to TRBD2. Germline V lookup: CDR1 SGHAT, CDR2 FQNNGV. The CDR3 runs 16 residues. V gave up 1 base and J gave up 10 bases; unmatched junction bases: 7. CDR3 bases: TGTGCCAGCAGCTTAGGGGACGGACTAGCGGGAGTCGAGCAGTTCTTC. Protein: CASSLGDGLAGVEQFF.

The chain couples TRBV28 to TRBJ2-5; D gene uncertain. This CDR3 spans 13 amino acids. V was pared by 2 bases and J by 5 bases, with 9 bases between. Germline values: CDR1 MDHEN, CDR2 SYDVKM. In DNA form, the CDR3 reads TGTGCCAGCAGTTTAATGGGTGGGGAGACCCAGTACTTC. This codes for CASSLMGGETQYF.